These 24 T cell receptor beta chains originate from one sample sequenced in a study of CD8 T cells in Susac syndrome. A quantity of about 0.5 to 1 ug RNA underwent reverse transcription using random hexamers. MiXCR, applied by TCRdb to the immunoSEQ multiplex PCR reads, yields one record per CDR3 protein. Of over 100,000 distinct CDR3 sequences in the sample, less than 97% were seen once. Material: CD4+ T cells from PBMCs. The receptors stem from a human donor in good health.

As DNA, the CDR3 is TGTGCCAGCAGCGCGACAGGGACCAAGGACGAGACCCAGTACTTC. Its protein product is CASSATGTKDETQYF. V usage is TRBV5-6 and J usage is TRBJ2-5, with TRBD1 matching over 7 bases. CDR1 and CDR2 (germline): SGHDT, YYEEEE. The CDR3 extends over 15 amino acids. V lost 4 bases and J lost 5; bases outside the gene matches: 11.

This clonotype was recorded only once. The chain combines TRBV20-1 with TRBJ2-3; the match to TRBD2 covers 8 bases. The CDR3 has 14 residues. The germline gives CDR1 DFQATT, CDR2 SNEGSKA (reference sequence). The ends lost 0 bases at V and 4 bases at J; junction bases unmatched: 3. The DNA for the CDR3 is TGCAGTGCTAGAGATCGGGGGGGCCCAGATACGCAGTATTTT. It is translated as CSARDRGGPDTQYF.

In nucleotides, the CDR3 is TGCAGTGCCAAGATCCCGGGGGGCTACACAGATACGCAGTATTTT. It codes for CSAKIPGGYTDTQYF. The chain joins TRBV20-1 to TRBJ2-3; possible D gene TRBD2, 7 bases. The germline CDR1 and CDR2 sequences are DFQATT and SNEGSKA (reference sequence). Trimming cost V 6 bases and J 2 bases, with 18 bases left between them. The CDR3 covers 15 residues.

The V gene is TRBV29-1, the J gene TRBJ2-3; D is uncertain. Germline V gene sequence: CDR1 SQVTM, CDR2 ANQGSEA. This CDR3 has 13 amino acids. The V end was cut by 3 bases, the J end by 2 bases, with 9 bases between. The chain's CDR3 is CSVEGISTDTQYF. DNA of the CDR3: TGCAGCGTTGAGGGTATTTCCACAGATACGCAGTATTTT.

The chain's CDR3 is CSVEGGPGVGETQYF. The CDR3 nucleotides read TGCAGCGTTGAAGGCGGGCCTGGAGTAGGAGAGACCCAGTACTTC. The chain links TRBV29-1 to TRBJ2-5, with a tentative D call TRBD2 (5 bases). The ends were cut back, 1 base at V and 4 bases at J, with 16 bases in the middle. CDR3 length equals 15 residues. From germline, CDR1 is SQVTM and CDR2 ANQGSEA.

The chain employs TRBV5-4 and TRBJ2-7; TRBD1 agrees at 7 bases. V was pared by 3 bases and J by 5 bases, with 8 bases of the junction left unmatched. The CDR3 spans 14 residues. Per the germline V gene, CDR1 is SGHNT and CDR2 is YYREEE (reference sequence). CDR3 nucleotides: TGTGCCAGCAGCTCAAAACAGGGGAGCGACGAGCAGTACTTC. Translating it yields CASSSKQGSDEQYF. Supplemented by reference TRBV5-4 and TRBJ2-7, the full variable domain reads ETGVTQSPTHLIKTRGQQVTLRCSSQSGHNTVSWYQQALGQGPQFIFQYYREEENGRGNFPPRFSGLQFPNYSSELNVNALELDDSALYLCASSSKQGSDEQYFGPGTRLTVT.

This chain links TRBV15 with TRBJ2-5, with 14 positions matching TRBD2. This CDR3 region has 20 residues. Trimming at V came to 0 bases and at J to 5 bases, leaving 14 bases not matched to a gene. CDR1 LNHNV and CDR2 YYDKDF come from the germline V gene (reference sequence). The CDR3 here is CATSRDLGTSGSRGPETQYF. CDR3 in DNA: TGTGCCACCAGCAGAGATCTAGGGACTAGCGGGAGCAGGGGTCCGGAGACCCAGTACTTC.

The V call is TRBV4-1, the J call TRBJ2-7, with 7 nucleotides matching TRBD2. V lost 3 bases and J lost 0; bases outside the gene matches: 8. The length of the CDR3 is 16 residues. The germline CDR1 and CDR2 sequences are MGHRA and YSYEKL. This chain's CDR3 is CASSHVRASGSYEQYF. The CDR3, as DNA: TGCGCCAGCAGCCACGTAAGGGCTAGCGGCTCCTACGAGCAGTACTTC.

The chain couples TRBV29-1 to TRBJ2-3, with 13 positions matching TRBD2. J lost 3 bases, V lost 4 bases, and 4 bases had no gene match. The CDR3 extends over 15 amino acids. From germline, CDR1 is SQVTM and CDR2 ANQGSEA. In DNA, the CDR3 is TGCAGCGTTGGGACTAGCGGGAGTGCAACAGATACGCAGTATTTT. Amino acids: CSVGTSGSATDTQYF.

In this sample, this clonotype turned up once. The chain links TRBV29-1 to TRBJ2-5, with D tentatively TRBD2 (6 bases). This CDR3 spans 15 amino acids. V dropped 6 bases and J dropped 3 bases, with 20 bases sitting between them. Per the germline V gene, CDR1 is SQVTM and CDR2 is ANQGSEA. The CDR3 sequence is CSVPPNRDSKETQYF. The CDR3 nucleotides read TGCAGCGTGCCCCCTAACCGGGACTCTAAAGAGACCCAGTACTTC. Complete variable domain (other parts from reference TRBV29-1 and TRBJ2-5): SAVISQKPSRDICQRGTSLTIQCQVDSQVTMMFWYRQQPGQSLTLIATANQGSEATYESGFVIDKFPISRPNLTFSTLTVSNMSPEDSSIYLCSVPPNRDSKETQYFGPGTRLLVL.

The CDR3 bases are TGCAGTGCTAGACCAAATACCCCATCTGGGGCCAACGTCCTGACTTTC. Translating it yields CSARPNTPSGANVLTF. The chain uses TRBV20-1 and TRBJ2-6; D call uncertain. This CDR3 region has 16 residues. Trimming stripped 2 bases from V and 1 base from J, with 12 bases between. Germline V gene data show CDR1 as DFQATT and CDR2 as SNEGSKA (reference sequence).

V and J are TRBV29-1 and TRBJ1-5; 9 bases line up with TRBD1. This CDR3 spans 13 amino acids. V gave up 5 bases and J gave up 5 bases; unmatched junction bases: 4. CDR1 is SQVTM and CDR2 is ANQGSEA in the germline V gene. CDR3 coding DNA: TGCAGCGTTACAGGGGGCCGTTATCAGCCCCAGCATTTT. It codes for CSVTGGRYQPQHF.

The rearrangement joins TRBV28 to TRBJ1-2; 9 nucleotides align to TRBD1. CDR1 and CDR2 from the germline V gene are MDHEN and SYDVKM. The trim removed 1 base at V and 6 bases at J, leaving 6 bases unmatched. The CDR3 extends over 15 amino acids. In nucleotides, the CDR3 is TGTGCCAGCAGTTTATTCGGGACAGGGTCCCATGGCTACACCTTC. Protein sequence: CASSLFGTGSHGYTF.

The chain has TRBV6-2 or TRBV6-3 and TRBJ2-7; TRBD2 matches at 10 bases. Germline V CDR1 and CDR2: MNHEY, SVGEGT. This CDR3 is built from 14 residues. J lost 2 bases, V lost 8 bases, and 6 bases had no gene match. The CDR3 DNA follows: TGTGCCAGCCGTTTAGCGGGAGGAACCTACGAGCAGTACTTC. Residues: CASRLAGGTYEQYF.

The chain has TRBV19 and TRBJ1-1, with 7 positions matching TRBD1. Germline CDR1 reads LNHDA; CDR2 reads SQIVND (reference sequence). The CDR3 runs 14 residues. The trim removed 11 bases at V and 0 bases at J, leaving 9 bases unmatched. The CDR3 DNA sequence: TGTGCCGCAGGCATGACAGGGCTGAACACTGAAGCTTTCTTT. Translating gives CAAGMTGLNTEAFF.

The chain carries TRBV27 and TRBJ2-5, with TRBD1 identical over 11 bases. Losses at the gene ends were 3 bases for V and 4 bases for J; bases not matched to a gene: 13. The length of the CDR3 is 18 residues. Germline values: CDR1 MNHEY, CDR2 SMNVEV (reference sequence). This chain's CDR3 is CASSLGRRDRGVPETQYF. For the CDR3, the DNA is TGTGCCAGCAGTTTGGGTAGAAGGGACAGGGGGGTCCCAGAGACCCAGTACTTC.

The chain is built from TRBV28 and TRBJ2-7, with 8 bases that match TRBD2. J was trimmed by 8 bases and V by 7 bases; bases with no gene match: 16. The germline gives CDR1 MDHEN, CDR2 SYDVKM. The CDR3 is made up of 15 amino acids. CDR3 bases: TGTGCCAGCACCCCGCCCCCCAGCGGGAGCAGCAAGCAGTACTTC. It specifies CASTPPPSGSSKQYF.

V gene TRBV28 combines with J gene TRBJ2-7, with 7 positions matching TRBD1. Germline trimming cut 5 bases from V and 3 bases from J; bases unmatched to any gene: 7. CDR1 is MDHEN, CDR2 SYDVKM, per germline. The CDR3 totals 14 residues. This chain's CDR3 is CASSARQGIYEQYF. The CDR3 region has the DNA TGTGCCAGCAGTGCCCGACAGGGTATCTACGAGCAGTACTTC.

CDR3: CASSESKKGLAEETQYF. The CDR3 DNA follows: TGTGCCAGCAGTGAATCGAAAAAGGGACTAGCGGAAGAGACCCAGTACTTC. The gene calls are TRBV25-1 and TRBJ2-5; TRBD2 matches 11 bases. J gave up 3 bases and V 1 base, and 7 bases lay outside the gene matches. CDR1 and CDR2 (germline): MGHDK, SYGVNS. The CDR3 is 17 amino acids.

This sequence joins TRBV19 and TRBJ2-3; D call uncertain. The CDR3 runs to 15 residues. Germline loops: CDR1 LNHDA, CDR2 SQIVND (reference sequence). V was trimmed by 9 bases and J by 1 base, leaving 17 bases between them. The CDR3 sequence is CASLRADPRTDTQYF. The CDR3 region has the DNA TGTGCCAGCTTACGGGCGGATCCTCGCACAGATACGCAGTATTTT.

V is TRBV5-1 and J is TRBJ2-7; the D is unclear. Germline CDR1 SGHRS, CDR2 YFSETQ. Trimming took 0 bases from V and 3 from J, leaving 16 bases between them. This CDR3 has 16 amino acids. The CDR3: CASSLGGDSANYEQYF. As DNA, the CDR3 is TGCGCCAGCAGCTTGGGTGGGGATTCTGCAAACTACGAGCAGTACTTC.

J is TRBJ1-2 and V is TRBV3-1; 10 bases are a match to TRBD1. J gave up 8 bases and V 3 bases, and 0 bases lay outside the gene matches. CDR3 length: 12 amino acids. Germline lookup yields CDR1 LGHDT and CDR2 YNNKEL (reference sequence). DNA for the CDR3: TGTGCCAGCAGCCAGACAGGGGGCGGCTACACCTTC. Residues: CASSQTGGGYTF.

The rearrangement joins TRBV20-1 to TRBJ2-7; no definite D call. V lost 3 bases and J 2 bases, leaving 5 bases between the germline ends. The CDR3 spans 11 residues. Germline CDR1 reads DFQATT; CDR2 reads SNEGSKA (reference sequence). The CDR3 bases are TGCAGTGCTAGTCTCGCCTACGAGCAGTACTTC. Translation gives CSASLAYEQYF.

V and J are TRBV20-1 and TRBJ1-4; D is perhaps TRBD1 (5 bases). CDR1 is DFQATT, CDR2 SNEGSKA, per germline (reference sequence). V was trimmed by 5 bases and J by 8 bases, leaving 18 bases between them. CDR3 size: 14 residues. CDR3 residues: CSAPTGGWGEKLFF. CDR3 coding DNA: TGCAGTGCTCCTACGGGTGGATGGGGGGAAAAACTGTTTTTT.